This record covers a single T cell receptor beta chain. The target antigen is unknown. For every donor, a draw yielded approximately 9.9 milliliters of peripheral blood. Total RNA, at least 5.5 micrograms per sample, was extracted from PBMCs. The CDR3 is made up of 15 amino acids. V was pared by 5 bases and J by 5 bases, with 15 bases between. CDR1 and CDR2 (germline): LGHDT, YNNKEL (reference sequence). These data belong to a study of blood T cells in healthy people across ages. Primers used in a second PCR of roughly 7 to 12 cycles were a sample-barcoded 5' primer and a J-beta primer mix. Every cDNA was tagged by a template-switch adaptor with 12 random nucleotides. TCRdb redid the calling of the 5' RACE reads with MiXCR, one entry per CDR3 protein. Of 1.4 million or so distinct CDR3 sequences detected, under 55% appear once; the ten largest clones hold about 4%. Points from the study as a whole: PBMCs were not sorted, which prevented a conclusive comparison of naive versus antigen-experienced cells.

This clonotype was sampled from a woman between 18 and 29 years old in good health. This chain uses TRBV3-1 with TRBJ2-2; TRBD1 might be the D (6 bases). The sequencing sample was made of blood. Written as DNA, the CDR3 is TGTGCCAGCAGCAACCCGGGACAAAGTACCGGGGAGCTGTTTTTT. It specifies CASSNPGQSTGELFF.